A selection of T cell receptor beta chains follows, all from one sample in a study of blood T cell repertoires in COVID-19. The table came from immunoSEQ multiplex PCR; TCRdb's copy has only in-frame clones and leaves some out. The profile covers over 350,000 clones, with roughly nine tenths appearing a single time and over 0.7% taken by the ten largest. Sequenced material: PBMCs or T cells enriched from blood (not recorded which). The receptors were gathered from a middle-aged woman who had been exposed to COVID-19. The CDR3 runs from the conserved cysteine through the conserved F or W. D genes are given only for firm matches. Rows may omit the clone size; those that give it use once, few, many or a size class.

clone size: -; D gene: TRBD2; V gene: TRBV15; CDR3 length: 15; J gene: TRBJ2-4; CDR3 protein: CATSRPSGVKNIQYF; CDR3 DNA: TGTGCCACCAGCAGACCTAGCGGGGTAAAAAACATTCAGTACTTC
clone size: -; D gene: -; V gene: TRBV6-6; CDR3 length: 15; J gene: TRBJ1-6; CDR3 protein: CASSYGQYHNSPLHF; CDR3 DNA: TGTGCCAGCAGTTACGGACAGTATCATAATTCACCCCTCCACTTT
clone size: -; D gene: -; V gene: TRBV5-1; CDR3 length: 13; J gene: TRBJ1-2; CDR3 protein: CASRLGDAQDYTF; CDR3 DNA: TGCGCCAGCAGATTGGGAGACGCGCAGGACTACACCTTC
clone size: -; D gene: -; V gene: TRBV19; CDR3 length: 13; J gene: TRBJ1-1; CDR3 protein: CASTRGFGTEAFF; CDR3 DNA: TGTGCCAGTACCAGGGGTTTTGGCACTGAAGCTTTCTTT
clone size: -; D gene: -; V gene: TRBV11-3; CDR3 length: 14; J gene: TRBJ2-7; CDR3 protein: CASSQGGKTYEQYF; CDR3 DNA: TGTGCCAGCAGCCAGGGTGGGAAGACCTACGAGCAGTACTTC
clone size: -; D gene: TRBD2; V gene: TRBV3-1/TRBV3-2; CDR3 length: 17; J gene: TRBJ2-3; CDR3 protein: CASSHSRLAGFTDTQYF; CDR3 DNA: TGTGCCAGCAGCCACTCTCGATTAGCGGGATTCACAGATACGCAGTATTTT
clone size: -; D gene: TRBD2; V gene: TRBV10-3; CDR3 length: 14; J gene: TRBJ2-7; CDR3 protein: CAISLAGVSYEQYF; CDR3 DNA: TGTGCCATCAGTTTAGCGGGAGTGAGCTACGAGCAGTACTTC
clone size: -; D gene: TRBD2; V gene: TRBV27; CDR3 length: 15; J gene: TRBJ2-1; CDR3 protein: CASSLMAGGYNEQFF; CDR3 DNA: TGTGCCAGCAGTTTAATGGCGGGGGGCTACAATGAGCAGTTCTTC
clone size: -; D gene: -; V gene: TRBV6-1; CDR3 length: 11; J gene: TRBJ2-7; CDR3 protein: CASSEFSEQYF; CDR3 DNA: TGTGCCAGCAGTGAATTCAGCGAGCAGTACTTC
clone size: -; D gene: -; V gene: TRBV7-9; CDR3 length: 15; J gene: TRBJ2-5; CDR3 protein: CASSIARDSQETQYF; CDR3 DNA: TGTGCCAGCAGTATAGCCCGGGACTCCCAAGAGACCCAGTACTTC
clone size: -; D gene: -; V gene: TRBV25-1; CDR3 length: 15; J gene: TRBJ1-1; CDR3 protein: CASSRAQGGNTEAFF; CDR3 DNA: TGTGCCAGCAGTCGGGCTCAGGGAGGGAACACTGAAGCTTTCTTT
clone size: many; D gene: TRBD2; V gene: TRBV6-4; CDR3 length: 14; J gene: TRBJ2-3; CDR3 protein: CASSTSGGADTQYF; CDR3 DNA: TGTGCCAGCAGTACTAGCGGGGGGGCAGATACGCAGTATTTT
clone size: once; D gene: -; V gene: TRBV7-8; CDR3 length: 14; J gene: TRBJ1-2; CDR3 protein: CASSLQGTSYGYTF; CDR3 DNA: TGTGCCAGCAGCCTACAGGGTACTAGCTATGGCTACACCTTC
clone size: few; D gene: -; V gene: TRBV18; CDR3 length: 14; J gene: TRBJ1-1; CDR3 protein: CASSVQGLHTEAFF; CDR3 DNA: TGTGCCAGCTCAGTCCAGGGGTTACACACTGAAGCTTTCTTT
clone size: -; D gene: -; V gene: TRBV5-4; CDR3 length: 17; J gene: TRBJ1-1; CDR3 protein: CASSQPGGKGPNTEAFF; CDR3 DNA: TGTGCCAGCAGCCAGCCGGGGGGAAAGGGCCCGAACACTGAAGCTTTCTTT
clone size: -; D gene: TRBD1; V gene: TRBV12-5; CDR3 length: 17; J gene: TRBJ1-1; CDR3 protein: CASGFLGQGTSNTEAFF; CDR3 DNA: TGTGCTAGTGGTTTCCTTGGACAGGGAACGTCGAACACTGAAGCTTTCTTT
clone size: -; D gene: TRBD2; V gene: TRBV24-1; CDR3 length: 15; J gene: TRBJ2-1; CDR3 protein: CATSDMTSGRVEQFF; CDR3 DNA: TGTGCCACCAGTGATATGACTAGCGGGAGGGTTGAGCAGTTCTTC
clone size: -; D gene: -; V gene: TRBV3-1/TRBV3-2; CDR3 length: 17; J gene: TRBJ1-6; CDR3 protein: CASSRDRTISYNSPLHF; CDR3 DNA: TGTGCCAGCAGTCGCGACAGGACCATCTCCTATAATTCACCCCTCCACTTT
clone size: -; D gene: -; V gene: TRBV30; CDR3 length: 17; J gene: TRBJ2-2; CDR3 protein: CAWSVGRTTANTGELFF; CDR3 DNA: TGTGCCTGGAGTGTCGGAAGGACTACAGCGAACACCGGGGAGCTGTTTTTT
clone size: -; D gene: TRBD1; V gene: TRBV18; CDR3 length: 15; J gene: TRBJ2-7; CDR3 protein: CASSPPGQGWSEQYF; CDR3 DNA: TGTGCCAGCTCACCCCCGGGACAGGGTTGGTCCGAGCAGTACTTC
clone size: -; D gene: -; V gene: TRBV30; CDR3 length: 13; J gene: TRBJ1-1; CDR3 protein: CAWSDLANTEAFF; CDR3 DNA: TGTGCCTGGAGTGATCTGGCGAACACTGAAGCTTTCTTT
clone size: -; D gene: -; V gene: TRBV7-2; CDR3 length: 15; J gene: TRBJ2-7; CDR3 protein: CASSLGSVVAREQYF; CDR3 DNA: TGTGCCAGCAGCTTAGGTTCTGTCGTTGCGCGCGAGCAGTACTTC
clone size: -; D gene: -; V gene: TRBV7-3; CDR3 length: 16; J gene: TRBJ2-1; CDR3 protein: CASSLYSTAGNNEQFF; CDR3 DNA: TGTGCCAGCAGCCTCTATTCCACCGCGGGGAACAATGAGCAGTTCTTC
clone size: once; D gene: TRBD1; V gene: TRBV2; CDR3 length: 15; J gene: TRBJ1-5; CDR3 protein: CASSGTANSNQPQHF; CDR3 DNA: TGTGCCAGCAGCGGGACAGCTAATAGCAATCAGCCCCAGCATTTT
clone size: -; D gene: TRBD2; V gene: TRBV9; CDR3 length: 15; J gene: TRBJ2-7; CDR3 protein: CASSVALAGHYEQYF; CDR3 DNA: TGTGCCAGCAGCGTAGCACTAGCGGGGCACTACGAGCAGTACTTC
clone size: -; D gene: TRBD1; V gene: TRBV19; CDR3 length: 11; J gene: TRBJ1-1; CDR3 protein: CASSRTGEAFF; CDR3 DNA: TGTGCCAGTAGTAGGACAGGAGAAGCTTTCTTT
clone size: -; D gene: TRBD2; V gene: TRBV9; CDR3 length: 16; J gene: TRBJ2-7; CDR3 protein: CASSVDGPGLVNEQYF; CDR3 DNA: TGTGCCAGCAGCGTTGATGGACCGGGACTAGTAAACGAGCAGTACTTC
clone size: -; D gene: TRBD2; V gene: TRBV3-1/TRBV3-2; CDR3 length: 15; J gene: TRBJ2-1; CDR3 protein: CASSHGGGANNEQFF; CDR3 DNA: TGTGCCAGCAGCCACGGCGGGGGAGCTAACAATGAGCAGTTCTTC
clone size: -; D gene: -; V gene: TRBV9; CDR3 length: 15; J gene: TRBJ1-2; CDR3 protein: CASSVGGREPYGYTF; CDR3 DNA: TGTGCCAGCAGCGTAGGGGGCAGGGAACCCTATGGCTACACCTTC
clone size: -; D gene: TRBD2; V gene: TRBV24-1; CDR3 length: 14; J gene: TRBJ2-1; CDR3 protein: CATSDITSGTKQFF; CDR3 DNA: TGTGCCACCAGTGACATAACTAGCGGGACGAAGCAGTTCTTC